A selection of T cell receptor beta chains follows, all from one sample in a study of regulatory T cells in long-lasting Graves disease. TCRdb re-called the multiplex PCR reads through MiXCR, storing one row per CDR3 protein. This sample carries some 330,000 distinct CDR3 sequences, about 10% of them seen once, and the ten largest clones take approximately 17%. The sample also formed part of further work on T cells in Graves' hyperthyroidism and ophthalmopathy.

Source: peripheral blood mononuclear cells (PBMCs), taken at new diagnosis, from a patient treated with antithyroid drugs. The receptors come from a woman in her late teens or twenties with Graves disease. Each CDR3 is given with its conserved first and last residue. Each record gives: clone size, V gene, D gene, J gene, CDR3 DNA, CDR3 protein. The D gene is left open where the match is weak. Clone size is stated in some rows and not others, as once, few, many or a class when expanded.

many	TRBV11-2	-	TRBJ1-3	TGTGCCAGCAGCTCCGAACCCCACTCTGGAAACACCATATATTTT	CASSSEPHSGNTIYF
many	TRBV3-1	TRBD2	TRBJ2-7	TGTGCCAGCAGCCAATGGAGCGGGAGTGGCTCCTACGAGCAGTACTTC	CASSQWSGSGSYEQYF
many	TRBV12-3/TRBV12-4	-	TRBJ1-1	TGTGCCAGCAGTTTCGGGACAATGAACACTGAAGCTTTCTTT	CASSFGTMNTEAFF
many	TRBV20-1	TRBD1	TRBJ1-1	TGCAGTGCTAGAAAGGGGGCGACGAACACTGAAGCTTTCTTT	CSARKGATNTEAFF
many	TRBV27	-	TRBJ2-7	TGTGCCAGCAGCCTGACTACAAGCTCCTACGAGCAGTACTTC	CASSLTTSSYEQYF
few	TRBV7-2	-	TRBJ1-3	TGTGCCAGCAGCATCTTCAGGGGAGCCGGAAACACCATATATTTT	CASSIFRGAGNTIYF
many	TRBV20-1	TRBD1	TRBJ2-2	TGCAGTGCTAGTGAGGGGGCAGACCCGAACACCGGGGAGCTGTTTTTT	CSASEGADPNTGELFF
many	TRBV2	-	TRBJ1-5	TGTGCCAGCAGTGAAGCGGCTTTTGGGCCCCAGCATTTT	CASSEAAFGPQHF
few	TRBV7-8	-	TRBJ2-1	TGTGCCAGCAGCTTAGATTGGGCTCGGAGCTCCTACAATGAGCAGTTCTTC	CASSLDWARSSYNEQFF
many	TRBV5-1	-	TRBJ1-3	TGCGCCAGCAGCTTGGAAATCGCGGATTCTGGAAACACCATATATTTT	CASSLEIADSGNTIYF
many	TRBV6-1	-	TRBJ1-1	TGTGCCACACAGTGGGGGAACACTGAAGCTTTCTTT	CATQWGNTEAFF
many	TRBV27	TRBD1	TRBJ2-7	TGTGCCAGCAGTTTGTCATTCCGGGACAGGGTGGACTTC	CASSLSFRDRVDF
-	TRBV30	-	TRBJ2-4	TGTGCCTGGACTCGGGGGACAGTTAAAAACATTCAGTACTTC	CAWTRGTVKNIQYF
many	TRBV18	-	TRBJ2-5	TGTGCCAGCTCACCATCAGAGACCCAGTACTTC	CASSPSETQYF
many	TRBV20-1	-	TRBJ1-1	TGCAGTGCTAGAGAGCCCGAAACTTACCTGAACACTGAAGCTTTCTTT	CSAREPETYLNTEAFF
many	TRBV3-2	-	TRBJ1-6	TGTGCCAGCAGCCTTGCCGCGTGGGTGTGGAGCTCCTATAATTCACCCCTCCACTTT	CASSLAAWVWSSYNSPLHF
-	TRBV19	-	TRBJ1-4	TGTGCCAGTAGTGAAGGGCCAGAGGGCGAAAAACTGTTTTTT	CASSEGPEGEKLFF
few	TRBV4-3	-	TRBJ1-5	TGCGCCAGCAGCCAAGATGGGGGGGGGAATCAGCCCCAGCATTTT	CASSQDGGGNQPQHF
-	TRBV9	TRBD2	TRBJ2-5	TGTGCCAGCAGCAAAACCGGGACTAGCGGTACCCGCCAAGAGACCCAGTACTTC	CASSKTGTSGTRQETQYF
-	TRBV18	-	TRBJ1-5	TGTGCCAGCTCACCGCTACGGGCCGCCAATAGCAATCAGCCCCAGCATTTT	CASSPLRAANSNQPQHF
many	TRBV7-8	-	TRBJ1-1	TGTGCCAGCAGCTTAGTCAGGTGGGACACTGAAGCTTTCTTT	CASSLVRWDTEAFF
many	TRBV7-9	-	TRBJ1-1	TGTGCCAGCAGCTTAAGGAGCAGGGCTAGGAGCCGGAACACTGAAGCTTTCTTT	CASSLRSRARSRNTEAFF
-	TRBV7-2	-	TRBJ2-1	TGTGCCAGCAGCGCCCGCGGAGGTTTTTCCGATGAGCAGTTCTTC	CASSARGGFSDEQFF
-	TRBV7-9	-	TRBJ1-1	TGTGCCAGCAGCTTACGTCTGGGGAACACTGAAGCTTTCTTT	CASSLRLGNTEAFF
many	TRBV9	-	TRBJ1-1	TGTGCCAGCAGCGTACAACCGGGGCCGAACACTGAAGCTTTCTTT	CASSVQPGPNTEAFF
few	TRBV15	-	TRBJ1-2	TGTGCCACCAGCAGAGCTCAGGCGCCTAACTATGGCTACACCTTC	CATSRAQAPNYGYTF
many	TRBV27	TRBD1	TRBJ1-1	TGTGCCAGCAGCCCGGACAGGGGCTGGGGGAACACTGAAGCTTTCTTT	CASSPDRGWGNTEAFF
many	TRBV6-1	TRBD1	TRBJ1-1	TGTGCCAGCAGTCAACAGGGGATGGCTGAAGCTTTCTTT	CASSQQGMAEAFF
-	TRBV29-1	-	TRBJ1-1	TGCAGCGTTGAAGAAGCTTTCTTT	CSVEEAFF
few	TRBV19	-	TRBJ1-5	TGTGCCAGTAGAGTCCGGGCCTATAGCAATCAGCCCCAGCATTTT	CASRVRAYSNQPQHF
many	TRBV5-6	TRBD2	TRBJ2-4	TGTGCCAGCAGCTTGGGGCCCCAGCGGGAGGCTCCCAAAAACATTCAGTACTTC	CASSLGPQREAPKNIQYF
many	TRBV20-1	TRBD1	TRBJ1-5	TGCAGTGCTTTGAAACAGGGGTTGGGACAGCCCCAGCATTTT	CSALKQGLGQPQHF
-	TRBV7-2	-	TRBJ2-7	TGTGCCAGCAGCTCCCCAGGGGGGGTTTTTTGGGAGCAGTACTTC	CASSSPGGVFWEQYF
few	TRBV11-1	TRBD1	TRBJ2-7	TGTGCCAGCAGCCTCGGGGACAGGCCACCAGCTTTC	CASSLGDRPPAF
many	TRBV6-5	-	TRBJ1-6	TGTGCCAGCAGTTATGGACTCCCAAATTCACCCCTCCACTTT	CASSYGLPNSPLHF
many	TRBV28	-	TRBJ1-1	TGTGCCAGCAGTTGGCGCCCGAGAGTGAACACTGAAGCTTTCTTT	CASSWRPRVNTEAFF
many	TRBV30	-	TRBJ1-2	TGTGCCTGGAGTAGGAAGTTCCGCTATGGCTACACCTTC	CAWSRKFRYGYTF
-	TRBV20-1	TRBD2	TRBJ2-3	TGCAGTGCTAGAGGGACTCGCGGACTAGCGGGAATGGATACGCAGTATTTT	CSARGTRGLAGMDTQYF
-	TRBV19	TRBD2	TRBJ2-3	TGTGCCAGTAGTACGGGACTAGCGGCAGATACGCAGTATTTT	CASSTGLAADTQYF
many	TRBV18	-	TRBJ2-7	TGTGCCAGCTCCGGGACCGTGTCCTACGAGCAGTACTTC	CASSGTVSYEQYF
many	TRBV9	-	TRBJ2-2	TGTGCCAGCAGCGTAGGGGGGTTGGAGCTGTTTTTT	CASSVGGLELFF
many	TRBV7-9	-	TRBJ2-6	TGTGCCAGCAGCTTATCTCCGAATAGCCTCTCTGGGGCCAACGTCCTGACTTTC	CASSLSPNSLSGANVLTF
many	TRBV6-1	-	TRBJ2-7	TGTGCCACCAAGGAAGCGGGCCAACAGGAATACGAGCAGTACTTC	CATKEAGQQEYEQYF
many	TRBV28	-	TRBJ1-4	TGTGCCAGCAGTTTAGGGGGCGCGCCGGGTGAAAAACTGTTTTTT	CASSLGGAPGEKLFF
many	TRBV7-2	-	TRBJ1-1	TGTGCCAGCAGCACGCAGGAGAACACTGAAGCTTTCTTT	CASSTQENTEAFF